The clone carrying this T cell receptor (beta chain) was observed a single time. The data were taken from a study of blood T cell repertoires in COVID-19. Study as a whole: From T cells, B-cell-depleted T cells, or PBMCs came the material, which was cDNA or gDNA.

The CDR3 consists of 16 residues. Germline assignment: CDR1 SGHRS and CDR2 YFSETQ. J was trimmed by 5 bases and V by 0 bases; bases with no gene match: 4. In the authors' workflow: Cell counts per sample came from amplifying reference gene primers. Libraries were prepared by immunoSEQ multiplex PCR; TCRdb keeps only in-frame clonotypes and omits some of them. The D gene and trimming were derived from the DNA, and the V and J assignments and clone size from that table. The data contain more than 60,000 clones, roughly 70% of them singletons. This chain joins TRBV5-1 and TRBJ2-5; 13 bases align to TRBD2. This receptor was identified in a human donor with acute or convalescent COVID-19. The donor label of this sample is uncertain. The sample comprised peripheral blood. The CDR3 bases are TGCGCCAGCAGCTTGGGACTAGCGGGAGGCCAGGAGACCCAGTACTTC. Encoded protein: CASSLGLAGGQETQYF.